These 16 T cell receptor beta chains share one sample of origin, sequenced in a study of memory CD4+ T cells and cytomegalovirus serostatus. Single viable CD3+CD4+CD8-CD45RO+ cells were sorted as the memory CD4+ T cells. TCRdb's table, derived via immunoSEQ multiplex PCR, lists solely in-frame clones and lacks some. Found here are roughly 84,000 clones, around 80% of them singletons; the top ten hold less than 0.85%. The sample taken for sequencing was memory CD4+ T cells from blood. These receptors all stem from an adult in good health and CMV-seronegative.

The V gene is TRBV5-4, the J gene TRBJ1-1; no firm D call. This CDR3 has 14 amino acids. Germline V CDR1 and CDR2: SGHNT, YYREEE (reference sequence). Trimming took off 0 bases at V and 3 bases at J, with 9 bases between the two ends. The CDR3 region is CASSLDTRHTEAFF. DNA of the CDR3: TGTGCCAGCAGCTTGGACACTCGGCACACTGAAGCTTTCTTT.

The chain uses TRBV19 and TRBJ1-2, with TRBD1 identical over 8 bases. The CDR3 length is 16 residues. After removal of 3 bases from V and 2 bases from J, the junction contained 8 bases not matched to a gene. Germline assignment: CDR1 LNHDA and CDR2 SQIVND (reference sequence). CDR3 in DNA: TGTGCCAGTAGTATCTCGGGACAGGCGTCGAACTATGGCTACACCTTC. Amino acids: CASSISGQASNYGYTF.

The chain joins TRBV10-3 to TRBJ1-4; D ambiguous. The V gene lost 3 bases and the J gene lost 6 bases, with 11 bases spanning the gap. The length of the CDR3 is 14 residues. In germline, CDR1 is ENHRY, CDR2 SYGVKD. The CDR3 reads CAISDSTRDEKLFF. In DNA, the CDR3 is TGTGCCATCAGTGACAGTACAAGGGATGAAAAACTGTTTTTT.

V usage is TRBV19 and J usage is TRBJ1-2; 8 bases line up with TRBD1. Germline V CDR1 and CDR2: LNHDA, SQIVND (reference sequence). The CDR3 spans 14 residues. Trimming cost V 3 bases and J 4 bases; bases outside gene matches: 4. CDR3: CASSIGQGSYGYTF. Written as DNA, the CDR3 is TGTGCCAGTAGTATTGGACAGGGAAGCTATGGCTACACCTTC. The full variable domain, with the rest looked up from reference TRBV19 and TRBJ1-2, is DGGITQSPKYLFRKEGQNVTLSCEQNLNHDAMYWYRQDPGQGLRLIYYSQIVNDFQKGDIAEGYSVSREKKESFPLTVTSAQKNPTAFYLCASSIGQGSYGYTFGSGTRLTVV.

J is TRBJ2-7 and V is TRBV5-6, with D perhaps assigned TRBD1 or TRBD2 (5 bases each). The ends were cut back, 2 bases at V and 8 bases at J, with 17 bases in the middle. From germline, CDR1 is SGHDT and CDR2 YYEEEE. CDR3 length equals 14 residues. CDR3 nucleotide sequence: TGTGCCAGCAGCTTATGGGACCCTCAAGGGAAGCAGTACTTC. This codes for CASSLWDPQGKQYF. Drawing the rest from reference TRBV5-6 and TRBJ2-7, the complete variable domain is DAGVTQSPTHLIKTRGQQVTLRCSPKSGHDTVSWYQQALGQGPQFIFQYYEEEERQRGNFPDRFSGHQFPNYSSELNVNALLLGDSALYLCASSLWDPQGKQYFGPGTRLTVT.

The V and J genes are TRBV4-1 and TRBJ2-7; D is unresolved. V was shortened by 0 bases and J by 0 bases, with 9 bases between the two germline ends. The germline V gene has CDR1 MGHRA and CDR2 YSYEKL. This CDR3 has 15 residues. The CDR3 bases are TGCGCCAGCAGCCAAGATTCCGTGAGCTCCTACGAGCAGTACTTC. Translated: CASSQDSVSSYEQYF.

The sample holds a few counts of this clone. The chain couples TRBV6-5 to TRBJ1-5; D is ambiguous. Germline V gives CDR1 MNHEY, CDR2 SVGAGI. The ends were cut back, 2 bases at V and 4 bases at J, with 12 bases in the middle. The CDR3 is 15 residues long. CDR3 coding DNA: TGTGCCAGCAGTTACGGTGAACCCGGGAATCAGCCCCAGCATTTT. Translated, it gives CASSYGEPGNQPQHF.

The chain is built from TRBV27 and TRBJ1-4; maybe TRBD1 (6 bases). Per the germline V gene, CDR1 is MNHEY and CDR2 is SMNVEV (reference sequence). This CDR3 has 14 residues. The V end was cut by 5 bases, the J end by 2 bases, with 9 bases between. Here the CDR3 reads CASSPRGTNEKLFF. CDR3 coding DNA: TGTGCCAGCAGTCCCAGGGGTACTAATGAAAAACTGTTTTTT.

The V call is TRBV10-3, the J call TRBJ1-4, with TRBD1 matching 9 bases. CDR1 and CDR2 from the germline V gene are ENHRY and SYGVKD. Trimming cost V 11 bases and J 0 bases; bases outside gene matches: 7. The CDR3 contains 15 residues. In nucleotides, the CDR3 is TGTGCCGTGGGACAGGGTGATGCAACTAATGAAAAACTGTTTTTT. Amino acids: CAVGQGDATNEKLFF.

This chain connects TRBV7-9 to TRBJ2-5, with 9 nucleotides matching TRBD1. Germline CDR1 reads SEHNR; CDR2 reads FQNEAQ (reference sequence). CDR3 size: 14 residues. With 5 bases clipped from V and 4 bases from J, the junction kept 5 bases outside the gene matches. The CDR3 region is CASSGGTGRETQYF. The CDR3 DNA reads as TGTGCCAGCAGCGGAGGGACAGGGCGAGAGACCCAGTACTTC.

The chain recombines TRBV7-8 with TRBJ1-2, with TRBD1 matching over 9 bases. V trimming: 4 bases; J trimming: 6 bases; junction bases outside the gene matches: 9. The CDR3 runs to 15 residues. CDR1 is SGHVS and CDR2 is FQNEAQ in the germline V gene. The chain's CDR3 is CASSSTRTGEHGYTF. CDR3 DNA sequence: TGTGCCAGCAGCTCAACCCGGACAGGGGAGCATGGCTACACCTTC.

The chain recombines TRBV5-4 with TRBJ2-2; D is possibly TRBD1 (7 bases). This CDR3 region has 16 residues. CDR1 and CDR2 from the germline V gene are SGHNT and YYREEE (reference sequence). V was pared by 5 bases and J by 0 bases, with 14 bases between. The CDR3 sequence: CASRRGQPANTGELFF. The CDR3 nucleotides read TGTGCCAGCAGGCGGGGACAGCCAGCGAACACCGGGGAGCTGTTTTTT.

This clone was detected once. The chain is built from TRBV23-1 and TRBJ1-6; D is unresolved. TRBV23-1 is classed as an ORF, of uncertain function. The CDR3 length is 15 residues. The V end lost 2 bases, the J end lost 10 bases, and 15 bases lay between the germline ends. CDR3 amino acids: CASSQPGPRWSPLHF. CDR3 sequence (DNA): TGCGCCAGCAGTCAACCCGGGCCGCGTTGGTCACCCCTCCACTTT.

The chain recombines TRBV20-1 with TRBJ1-3; D is uncertain. V lost 3 bases and J 2 bases, leaving 2 bases between the germline ends. The germline CDR1 and CDR2 sequences are DFQATT and SNEGSKA (reference sequence). The CDR3 has 11 amino acids. The CDR3 nucleotides are TGCAGTGCTAGCCCTGGAAACACCATATATTTT. This sequence encodes CSASPGNTIYF.

CDR3 bases: TGTGCCAGTGTATCGGTTACTAATGAAAAACTGTTTTTT. The encoded protein is CASVSVTNEKLFF. The chain recombines TRBV2 with TRBJ1-4; no firm D call. The CDR3 runs 13 residues. The germline CDR1 and CDR2 sequences are SNHLY and FYNNEI. The V and J ends lost 9 bases and 2 bases respectively, with 10 bases between them.

The chain is built from TRBV5-5 and TRBJ1-2; D is ambiguous. This CDR3 comprises 16 residues. Germline V CDR1 and CDR2: SGHKS, YYEKEE (reference sequence). V was trimmed by 0 bases and J by 0 bases, leaving 12 bases between them. CDR3 in DNA: TGTGCCAGCAGCTTGGACAGCCGCTATGCTAACTATGGCTACACCTTC. Translating it yields CASSLDSRYANYGYTF.